The clone carrying this T cell receptor (beta chain) was seen a handful of times. Its antigen is as yet unknown. This record belongs to a study of T-cell memory formation after mild COVID-19. On the study more broadly: TCR clusters were mostly donor specific.

Using its own MiXCR run on the 5' RACE reads, TCRdb lists one record per CDR3 protein. In the table there are 40,000 to 60,000 distinct CDR3 sequences, 9.3% of which are singletons. Study-level results: Several responding clones turned up in pre-infection memory, indicating that cross-reactive memory may have taken part. Clones which contracted sat mainly in CM and EM if CD4+, and in EMRA if CD8+.

Sequenced sample: PBMCs or a T cell subset sorted from them (not recorded which). The TCR comes from an adult woman who had mild COVID-19 (a few samples of this study predate the infection). Cell type and time point are not known.

CDR3 nucleotides: TGCAGTGCGCGGACTCACACTGAAGCTTTCTTT. It yields the protein CSARTHTEAFF. The V gene is TRBV20-1, the J gene TRBJ1-1, with D unresolved. The CDR3 is made up of 11 amino acids. Germline-derived CDR1 and CDR2 are DFQATT and SNEGSKA (reference sequence). The germline V and J ends were trimmed by 6 bases and 3 bases, with 8 bases remaining between them.